This T cell receptor beta chain is from a study of neurological immune-mediated disorders. Findings and caveats of the study: Multiple sclerosis patients had less TCR clonal expansion than even healthy controls, unlike HTLV-1-associated myelopathy.

This CDR3 region has 14 residues. The germline CDR1 and CDR2 sequences are MNHEY and SMNVEV (reference sequence). The ends were cut back, 8 bases at V and 6 bases at J, with 17 bases in the middle. As for the cDNA, it was generated by 5'RACE with 10-nucleotide random UMIs. The yield of each sequencing run was over 200 million TCR-beta sequences from 15-18 subjects. TCRdb fed the 5' RACE reads into MiXCR, producing one record per CDR3 protein. The sample records some 66,000 distinct CDR3 sequences, 3.4% being singletons. This clonotype was detected many times. Its antigen is not known. Sequencing was carried out using PBMCs. This rearrangement joins TRBV27 to TRBJ2-1; tentatively, D is TRBD1 (6 bases). This clonotype was sampled from a man aged 35-49 years with multiple sclerosis. DNA of the CDR3: TGTGCCAGCGGAGGACAGCGAAAATCCAATGAGCAGTTCTTC. Translation gives CASGGQRKSNEQFF.